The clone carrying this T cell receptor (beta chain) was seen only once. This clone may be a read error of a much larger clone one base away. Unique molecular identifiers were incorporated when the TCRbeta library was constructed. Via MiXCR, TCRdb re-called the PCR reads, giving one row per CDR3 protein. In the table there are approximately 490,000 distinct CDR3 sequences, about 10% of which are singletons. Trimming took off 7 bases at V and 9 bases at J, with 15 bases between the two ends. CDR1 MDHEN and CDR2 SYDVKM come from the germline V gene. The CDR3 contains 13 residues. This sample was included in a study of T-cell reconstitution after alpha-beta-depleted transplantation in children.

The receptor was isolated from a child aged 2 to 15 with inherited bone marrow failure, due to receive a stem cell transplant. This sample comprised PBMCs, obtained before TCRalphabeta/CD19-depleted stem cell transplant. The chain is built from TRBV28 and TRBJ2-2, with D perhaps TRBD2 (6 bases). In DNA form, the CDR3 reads TGTGCCAGCACCAACGGGGGTTGGCGGGAGCTGTTTTTT. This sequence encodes CASTNGGWRELFF.